This T cell receptor beta chain came from a study of T cell responses to AZD1222 COVID-19 vaccine. Here immunoSEQ multiplex PCR was the method, and the copy in TCRdb shows in-frame clones only, minus some. The table lists 110,000 to 150,000 clones, about 90% of them singletons. Study-wide results and caveats: Targeting of unmutated variant regions was reportedly seen in nearly half of spike-specific TCRs.

Concerning this clone: As yet, its antigen is unknown.

Material: peripheral blood, obtained on day 0 of AZD1222 vaccination. The clonotype comes from an adult in good health.

The CDR3 DNA sequence: TGTGCCAGCAGCCTGGACAGCTATAGCAATCAGCCCCAGCATTTT. Translated, it gives CASSLDSYSNQPQHF. The chain joins TRBV2 to TRBJ1-5; D might be TRBD1 (6 bases). Trimming pared 6 bases from V and 0 bases from J, leaving 12 bases between. Per the germline V gene, CDR1 is SNHLY and CDR2 is FYNNEI. CDR3 length equals 15 residues.